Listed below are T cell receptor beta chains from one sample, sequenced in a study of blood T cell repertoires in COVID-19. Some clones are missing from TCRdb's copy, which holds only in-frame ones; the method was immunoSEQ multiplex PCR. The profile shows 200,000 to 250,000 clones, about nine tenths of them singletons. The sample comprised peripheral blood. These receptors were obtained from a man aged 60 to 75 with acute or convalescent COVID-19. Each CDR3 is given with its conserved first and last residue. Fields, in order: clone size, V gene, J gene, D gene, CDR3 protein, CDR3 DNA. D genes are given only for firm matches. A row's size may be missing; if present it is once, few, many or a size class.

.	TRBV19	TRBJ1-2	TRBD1	CASRDTGGEGYGYTF	TGTGCCAGTAGGGATACAGGGGGCGAAGGCTATGGCTACACCTTC
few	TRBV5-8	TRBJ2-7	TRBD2	CASSLSIAGTSYEQYF	TGTGCCAGCAGTTTGTCCATAGCGGGAACGTCCTACGAGCAGTACTTC
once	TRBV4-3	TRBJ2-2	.	CASSQGVTSMVGELFF	TGCGCCAGCAGCCAAGGGGTAACTAGTATGGTCGGGGAGCTGTTTTTT
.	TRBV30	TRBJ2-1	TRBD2	CAWSSGSYDEQFF	TGTGCCTGGTCTAGCGGGAGTTACGATGAGCAGTTCTTC
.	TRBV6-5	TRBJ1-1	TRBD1	CASHTGVNTEAFF	TGTGCCAGCCACACAGGGGTGAACACTGAAGCTTTCTTT
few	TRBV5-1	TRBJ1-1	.	CASSSAAGNTEAFF	TGCGCCAGCAGTTCGGCGGCTGGGAACACTGAAGCTTTCTTT
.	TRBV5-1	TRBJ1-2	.	CASSMSQNPGGGYTF	TGCGCCAGCAGCATGTCGCAGAACCCCGGCGGGGGCTACACCTTC
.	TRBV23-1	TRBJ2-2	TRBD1	CASSPPRPGQGAIGELFF	TGCGCCAGCAGTCCTCCACGGCCGGGACAGGGGGCTATCGGGGAGCTGTTTTTT
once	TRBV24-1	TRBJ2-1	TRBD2	CATSENGLAGENEQFF	TGTGCCACCAGTGAGAACGGACTAGCGGGGGAAAATGAGCAGTTCTTC
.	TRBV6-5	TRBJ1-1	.	CASDYTVSTEAFF	TGTGCCAGCGACTATACAGTCTCGACTGAAGCTTTCTTT
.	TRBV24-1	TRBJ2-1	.	CAVGQGGNEQFF	TGTGCCGTAGGGCAGGGAGGCAATGAGCAGTTCTTC
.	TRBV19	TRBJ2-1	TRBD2	CASSIRTSGSRSYEQFF	TGTGCCAGTAGTATTCGAACTAGCGGGAGCAGGTCTTATGAGCAGTTCTTC
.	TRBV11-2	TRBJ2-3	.	CASRGLDTQYF	TGTGCCAGTCGGGGGTTAGATACGCAGTATTTT
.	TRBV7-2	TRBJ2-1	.	CASSLLRESHEQFF	TGTGCCAGCAGCTTATTACGGGAGTCCCATGAGCAGTTCTTC
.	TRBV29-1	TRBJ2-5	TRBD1	CSAGGQGFETQYF	TGCAGCGCTGGGGGACAGGGGTTTGAGACCCAGTACTTC
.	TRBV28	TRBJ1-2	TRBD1	CASRGDRPTNYGYTF	TGTGCCAGCAGGGGGGACAGGCCAACGAACTATGGCTACACCTTC
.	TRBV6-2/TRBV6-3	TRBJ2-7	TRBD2	CASSSTRLAGYEQYF	TGTGCCAGCAGCTCGACACGACTAGCGGGCTACGAGCAGTACTTC
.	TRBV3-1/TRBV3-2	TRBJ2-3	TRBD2	CASSQAGTSSDTQYF	TGTGCCAGCAGCCAAGCCGGGACTAGCAGCGATACGCAGTATTTT
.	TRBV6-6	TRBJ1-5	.	CASSRSGDGNQPQHF	TGTGCCAGCAGTCGTTCCGGGGATGGCAATCAGCCCCAGCATTTT
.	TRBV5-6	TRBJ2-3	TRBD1	CASSGGTGLTDTQYF	TGTGCCAGCAGCGGGGGGACAGGGCTGACAGATACGCAGTATTTT
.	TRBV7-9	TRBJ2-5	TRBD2	CASSAYKGLAGEIAQYF	TGTGCCAGCAGCGCCTACAAGGGACTAGCGGGAGAGATTGCCCAGTACTTC
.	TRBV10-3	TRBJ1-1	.	CAISESMTVTEAFF	TGTGCCATCAGTGAGTCCATGACAGTTACCGAAGCTTTCTTT
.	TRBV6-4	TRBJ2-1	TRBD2	CASSDSGGSSYNEQFF	TGTGCCAGCAGTGACTCGGGCGGGAGCTCCTACAATGAGCAGTTCTTC
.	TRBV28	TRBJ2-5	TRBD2	CASSPIREGETQYF	TGTGCCAGCAGCCCTATCAGGGAGGGAGAGACCCAGTACTTC
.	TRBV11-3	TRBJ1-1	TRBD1	CASSLDRVLTEAFF	TGTGCCAGCAGCCTGGACAGGGTATTGACTGAAGCTTTCTTT
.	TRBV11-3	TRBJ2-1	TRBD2	CASSLDLGSASGSYNEQFF	TGTGCCAGCAGCTTAGATCTCGGTTCGGCTAGCGGCTCCTACAATGAGCAGTTCTTC
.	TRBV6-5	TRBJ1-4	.	CASAGNEKLFF	TGTGCCAGCGCCGGGAACGAAAAACTGTTTTTT
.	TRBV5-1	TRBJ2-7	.	CASSLGYGQISYEQYF	TGCGCCAGCAGCTTGGGATATGGACAGATCTCCTACGAGCAGTACTTC
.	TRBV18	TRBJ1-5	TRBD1	CASSPNTGVSNQPQHF	TGTGCCAGCTCACCGAATACAGGGGTCAGCAATCAGCCCCAGCATTTT
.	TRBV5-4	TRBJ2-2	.	CASSQGRANTGELFF	TGTGCCAGCTCCCAGGGGCGGGCAAACACCGGGGAGCTGTTTTTT
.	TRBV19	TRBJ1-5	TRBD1	CASIPRGDSRQPQHF	TGTGCCAGTATCCCAAGGGGGGACAGCCGTCAGCCCCAGCATTTT
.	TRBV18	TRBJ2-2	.	CASSPPTRRVTGELFF	TGTGCCAGCTCACCACCGACTAGAAGGGTCACCGGGGAGCTGTTTTTT
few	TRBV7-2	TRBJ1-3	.	CASSLAGQGGNTIYF	TGTGCCAGCAGCTTAGCTGGGCAGGGGGGAAACACCATATATTTT
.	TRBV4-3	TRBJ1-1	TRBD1	CASSQGRQGWAEAFF	TGCGCCAGCAGCCAAGGCAGACAGGGCTGGGCTGAAGCTTTCTTT
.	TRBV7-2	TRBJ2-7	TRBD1	CASSSRDRPNEQYF	TGTGCCAGCAGCTCTCGGGACAGGCCCAACGAGCAGTACTTC
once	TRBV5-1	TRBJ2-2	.	CASSLGGANTGELFF	TGCGCCAGCAGCTTGGGTGGAGCGAACACCGGGGAGCTGTTTTTT
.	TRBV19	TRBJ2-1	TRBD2	CASSPSSGSYGEQFF	TGTGCCAGTAGTCCCTCTAGCGGCAGTTATGGTGAGCAGTTCTTC
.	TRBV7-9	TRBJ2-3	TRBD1	CASSPGTASTDTQYF	TGTGCCAGCAGCCCGGGGACAGCTAGCACAGATACGCAGTATTTT
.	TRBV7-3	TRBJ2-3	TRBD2	CASSPGWGGGSDTQYF	TGTGCCAGCAGCCCCGGCTGGGGGGGTGGTTCAGATACGCAGTATTTT
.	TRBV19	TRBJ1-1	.	CASRRDTGEVTEAFF	TGTGCCAGTAGACGAGACACAGGTGAGGTGACTGAAGCTTTCTTT
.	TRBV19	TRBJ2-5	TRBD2	CASSTLAGEQETQYF	TGTGCCAGTAGTACCTTAGCGGGAGAGCAAGAGACCCAGTACTTC
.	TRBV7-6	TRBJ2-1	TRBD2	CASSSQPGLAGVEQFF	TGTGCCAGCAGCTCCCAACCGGGACTAGCGGGAGTTGAGCAGTTCTTC